The 4 T cell receptor beta chains reported below all come from one sample, sequenced in a study of blood T cell repertoires in COVID-19. The table came from immunoSEQ multiplex PCR; TCRdb's copy has only in-frame clones and leaves some out. The sample records a few hundred thousand clones, roughly 89% being singletons. The sequenced sample was peripheral blood. The receptors stem from a woman aged 55-69 years with COVID-19, enrolled during active disease.

The gene calls are TRBV2 and TRBJ1-1; possible D gene TRBD1, 5 bases. This CDR3 is built from 14 residues. V gave up 3 bases and J gave up 0 bases, with 8 bases separating them. Germline CDR1 SNHLY, CDR2 FYNNEI. CDR3 DNA: TGTGCCAGCAGTGAGGACACTTTGAACACTGAAGCTTTCTTT. Protein product: CASSEDTLNTEAFF.

The chain joins TRBV7-8 to TRBJ1-6, with D hard to call. V shed 3 bases and J shed 3 bases, with 12 bases lying between them. From germline, CDR1 is SGHVS and CDR2 FQNEAQ. The CDR3 spans 16 residues. The CDR3 sequence is CASSFPGSFYNSPLHF. The DNA of the CDR3 is TGTGCCAGCAGCTTTCCGGGAAGCTTCTATAATTCACCCCTCCACTTT.

This chain joins TRBV7-2 and TRBJ1-3; D not certain. The V gene lost 2 bases and the J gene lost 2 bases, with 19 bases spanning the gap. CDR1 is SGHTA, CDR2 FQGNSA, per germline. This CDR3 is built from 18 residues. Written as DNA, the CDR3 is TGTGCCAGCAGCTTAATAAGTGGGCTGGGTTCGACTGGAAACACCATATATTTT. Translation: CASSLISGLGSTGNTIYF.

The genes are TRBV7-9 and TRBJ2-1; 7 bases fit TRBD2. This CDR3 is 18 amino acids long. Trimming at V came to 5 bases and at J to 8 bases, leaving 21 bases not matched to a gene. Germline V gives CDR1 SEHNR, CDR2 FQNEAQ (reference sequence). The CDR3: CASSHLRVGREPRDEQFF. The CDR3 DNA sequence: TGTGCCAGCAGCCACTTAAGGGTTGGGAGGGAACCTCGGGATGAGCAGTTCTTC. The full variable domain, its missing parts supplied by reference TRBV7-9 and TRBJ2-1, is DTGVSQNPRHKITKRGQNVTFRCDPISEHNRLYWYRQTLGQGPEFLTYFQNEAQLEKSRLLSDRFSAERPKGSFSTLEIQRTEQGDSAMYLCASSHLRVGREPRDEQFFGPGTRLTVL.